This is a list of T cell receptor beta chains from one sample in a study of cytomegalovirus exposure and HLA in healthy donors. Clones were read by immunoSEQ multiplex PCR, and TCRdb kept only the in-frame ones, dropping some. The sample consists of about 160,000 clones, roughly 72% of them appearing once. Source material: PBMCs. The receptors derive from a man aged 40-49 years in good health and CMV-seronegative. Both conserved end residues are part of each CDR3.

>TRBV6-6
CASRQDRGRQPQHF
>TRBV4-1
CASSLGLAGAFETQYF
>TRBV5-1
CASSLVGQGFLEQYF
>TRBV11-2
CASRPGQGESGRYYEQYF
>TRBV7-2
CASSFLPSTDTQYF
>TRBV9
CASSGREGDRNYGYTF
>TRBV7-2
CASSPRGNANTGELFF
>TRBV6-5
CASRAGASTDTQYF
>TRBV5-1
CASRLDRVTEAFF
>TRBV9
CASSPDGQGNQPQHF
>TRBV19
CASSIGTQGYGYTF
>TRBV28
CASRQGFGEQFF
>TRBV21-1
CASSKTYEQYF
>TRBV7-2
CASSLAGAGGYNEQFF
>TRBV29-1
CSAISGQETQYF
>TRBV28
CATGAVTEAFF
>TRBV29-1
CSAFYRDRNTEAFF
>TRBV7-8
CASSRGPNTEAFF
>TRBV19
CASSPDRGVNEQFF
>TRBV15
CATSRAGTGTNEKLFF
>TRBV4-2
CASSQEPGTEAFF
>TRBV19
CASTRQGSWDGYTF
>TRBV6-6
CASSYPRAEAFF
>TRBV9
CASSLDRGYGYTF
>TRBV7-9
CSSSSRGGNEKLFF
>TRBV5-1
CASSLVNRGGNSQYF
>TRBV27
CASSLGTGGETEAFF
>TRBV11-2
CASSLTGLSYNEQFF
>TRBV7-8
CASSLAGYSGANEKLFF
>TRBV9
CASSQGGRPNTGELFF
>TRBV7-9
CASSFLDRANSPLHF
>TRBV9
CASSPSGSAGNTIYF
>TRBV27
CASSWTGQAAYEQYF
>TRBV23-1
CASIPSFRSNQPQHF
>TRBV30
CAWSRLAGRGDTQYF
>TRBV27
CASSLLGESNYGYTF
>TRBV9
CASSVAEGREGYNEQFF
>TRBV6-4
CASSDWAGNQPQHF
>TRBV5-1
CASSLVLAGYEQYF
>TRBV29-1
CSVAYGGEETQYF
>TRBV5-1
CASSLGGAHGQPQHF
>TRBV29-1
CSVRVLGGAKNIQYF
>TRBV4-1
CASSQPRDSSYGYTF
>TRBV6-1
CASSEPGNYNEQFF
>TRBV18
CASSPSDSYEQYF
>TRBV10-3
CATQPSAMEGYTF
>TRBV5-1
CASGGGGIYNEQFF
>TRBV23-1
CASSQSGEAKNSQYF
>TRBV2
CASSEALLGQGARETQYF
>TRBV19
CASSAIPGLAGQYSYNEQFF